A few counts support the clone carrying this TCR beta chain. The record originates from a study of CD8 T cells in ankylosing spondylitis. TCRdb reprocessed the 5' RACE reads with MiXCR, giving one entry per CDR3 protein. Among approximately 150,000 distinct CDR3 sequences listed, 30% to 35% were seen once. V gave up 6 bases and J gave up 0 bases; unmatched junction bases: 8. The CDR3 has 16 residues. The sample consisted of synovial fluid, either unsorted or a sorted T cell fraction (not recorded which). The clonotype was recovered from a male donor with ankylosing spondylitis. J is TRBJ2-1 and V is TRBV12-3 or TRBV12-4, with 7 bases that match TRBD2. The chain's CDR3 is CASSRSGSHSYNEQFF. CDR3 in DNA: TGTGCCAGCAGCCGTAGCGGGTCCCACTCCTACAATGAGCAGTTCTTC.